The present T cell receptor (beta chain) was sequenced within a study of neurological immune-mediated disorders. Specified time point: longitudinal time-point 2. The yield of each sequencing run was over 180 million TCR-beta sequences from 15-18 subjects. TCRdb passed the 5' RACE reads through MiXCR, listing each CDR3 protein once. There are some 50,000 distinct CDR3 sequences in the sample; about 12% occur only once, and under 5% lies in the top ten. This clonotype was observed many times. This CDR3 contains 13 residues. Trimming shortened V by 0 bases and J by 5 bases, and 6 bases separated the two germline ends. Per the germline V gene, CDR1 is SGHRS and CDR2 is YFSETQ.

The sample consisted of PBMCs. This receptor was obtained from a male donor with HTLV-1-associated myelopathy (HAM/TSP). The chain combines TRBV5-1 with TRBJ2-1; D gene ambiguous. CDR3 residues: CASSLATHNEQFF. For the CDR3, the DNA is TGCGCCAGCAGCTTGGCTACTCACAATGAGCAGTTCTTC.